This entry describes one T cell receptor (beta chain). Antigen specificity is unknown. The data are from a study of T cell responses to AZD1222 COVID-19 vaccine. Whole-study findings and limits: Seropositive AZD1222 recipients at baseline numbered only six or seven. White British people made up most donors, females outnumbered males, and clonal diversity was possibly underestimated. Repertoires were obtained solely post-peak T cell response. Reports indicate that nearly half of spike-specific TCRs are directed at unmutated variant regions.

Germline V gene data show CDR1 as SGHAT and CDR2 as FQNNGV. The CDR3 runs to 14 residues. Between the trimmed V and J ends, which lost 3 bases and 3 bases, there was a span of 9 bases. Measured with immunoSEQ multiplex PCR; TCRdb has only the in-frame clones, and not every one. The sample carries around 160,000 clones, about nine tenths recorded once. The chain has TRBV11-2 and TRBJ1-3; D is uncertain. The starting material was peripheral blood, obtained on day 0 of MenACWY control vaccination. The clonotype comes from an adult in good health. The CDR3 nucleotides read TGTGCCAGCAGCTTCGTGAGGGATGGAAACACCATATATTTT. Amino acid sequence: CASSFVRDGNTIYF.